Below, 25 T cell receptor beta chains from the same sample are listed, as sequenced in a study of blood T cell repertoires in COVID-19. The data were produced by immunoSEQ multiplex PCR, yet TCRdb's version contains in-frame clones alone and is incomplete. The repertoire holds 380,000 or so clones, over 75% seen once, with 0.95% to 1% in the top ten. Sequenced input: PBMCs or T cells enriched from blood (not recorded which). Receptors were obtained from a woman aged 30 to 39 with acute COVID-19.

The rearrangement joins TRBV2 to TRBJ2-6; no firm D call. Looked up from germline, CDR1 is SNHLY and CDR2 is FYNNEI. The CDR3 has 14 residues. V was clipped by 4 bases and J by 0 bases, with 4 bases between them. The CDR3 region is CASSGDSGANVLTF. In DNA, the CDR3 is TGTGCCAGCAGTGGAGACTCTGGGGCCAACGTCCTGACTTTC.

The chain has TRBV9 and TRBJ1-3; the match to TRBD1 covers 7 bases. Germline lookup yields CDR1 SGDLS and CDR2 YYNGEE. This CDR3 has 16 amino acids. The ends lost 4 bases at V and 0 bases at J; junction bases unmatched: 7. The CDR3, as DNA: TGTGCCAGCAGCTCCAGGGGACAGCTCTCTGGAAACACCATATATTTT. It yields the protein CASSSRGQLSGNTIYF.

This chain joins TRBV10-3 and TRBJ1-2; D remains ambiguous. The CDR3 runs to 12 residues. CDR1 is ENHRY, CDR2 SYGVKD, per germline. The germline V and J ends were trimmed by 3 bases and 8 bases, with 10 bases remaining between them. The DNA of the CDR3 is TGTGCCATCAGTGAAACACCTGCCGGCTACACCTTC. This codes for CAISETPAGYTF.

The genes are TRBV10-2 and TRBJ2-1; the D is unclear. The V end lost 7 bases, the J end lost 7 bases, and 8 bases lay between the germline ends. Germline V lookup: CDR1 WSHSY, CDR2 SAAADI. This CDR3 region has 11 residues. CDR3 coding DNA: TGCGCCAGCACGTTAACAAATGAGCAGTTCTTC. Translating it yields CASTLTNEQFF.

A word on this clone: The same CDR3 also results from other DNA sequences found in this sample. The rearrangement uses TRBV14 and TRBJ1-2, with D perhaps TRBD1 (5 bases). Germline loops: CDR1 SGHDN, CDR2 FVKESK. V was trimmed by 1 base and J by 5 bases, leaving 8 bases between them. This CDR3 has 13 residues. The CDR3 here is CASSQGYRYGYTF. For the CDR3, the DNA is TGTGCCAGCAGCCAAGGGTACAGGTATGGCTACACCTTC.

J is TRBJ1-3 and V is TRBV18; D remains ambiguous. The CDR3 is 13 amino acids. CDR1 KGHSH and CDR2 LQKENI come from the germline V gene. V lost 5 bases and J 5 bases, leaving 10 bases between the germline ends. CDR3 protein: CASSNGGRNTIYF. In DNA form, the CDR3 reads TGTGCCAGCTCAAACGGAGGTAGAAACACCATATATTTT.

The genes are TRBV4-1 and TRBJ1-6; 7 positions agree with TRBD1. The junction had 2 bases not matched to a gene; V was cut back by 5 bases and J by 4 bases. Looked up from germline, CDR1 is MGHRA and CDR2 is YSYEKL. CDR3 length: 14 amino acids. Here the CDR3 reads CASSATGYNSPLHF. The DNA for the CDR3 is TGCGCCAGCAGCGCGACAGGGTATAATTCACCCCTCCACTTT.

J is TRBJ1-4 and V is TRBV6-6, with TRBD1 identical over 7 bases. The germline V gene has CDR1 MNHNY and CDR2 SVGAGI (reference sequence). Unmatched junction bases numbered 6, after V lost 5 bases and J lost 0 bases. The length of the CDR3 is 16 residues. The CDR3 nucleotides are TGTGCCAGCAGTCCCGGACAGGCGCCAACTAATGAAAAACTGTTTTTT. It yields the protein CASSPGQAPTNEKLFF.

As DNA, the CDR3 is TGTGCCAGCAGCTTGTCCGGGACAGCGAACACCGGGGAGCTGTTTTTT. It codes for CASSLSGTANTGELFF. This rearrangement joins TRBV5-4 to TRBJ2-2, with 7 bases aligning to TRBD1. The CDR3 runs 16 residues. Looked up from germline, CDR1 is SGHNT and CDR2 is YYREEE (reference sequence). The junction had 3 bases not matched to a gene; V was cut back by 1 base and J by 0 bases.

The V call is TRBV29-1, the J call TRBJ1-1; possible D gene TRBD1, 5 bases. Trimming removed 7 bases at V and 7 bases at J, with 16 bases between. Looked up from germline, CDR1 is SQVTM and CDR2 is ANQGSEA. The CDR3 is made up of 12 amino acids. CDR3 sequence reads: CSAVVQGSEAFF. For the CDR3, the DNA is TGCAGCGCCGTGGTGCAGGGAAGTGAAGCTTTCTTT.

The CDR3 bases are TGTGCCAGCAGCTTGGTGGGGGACAGGGGGTTTTACGAGCAGTACTTC. It codes for CASSLVGDRGFYEQYF. The chain has TRBV5-6 and TRBJ2-7; 11 nucleotides agree with TRBD1. The CDR3 spans 16 residues. Germline V gene lookup returns CDR1 SGHDT and CDR2 YYEEEE. Unmatched junction bases numbered 6, after V lost 0 bases and J lost 4 bases.

This chain connects TRBV11-3 to TRBJ2-2, with 8 bases matching TRBD1. The CDR3 contains 17 residues. Germline lookup yields CDR1 SGHNT and CDR2 YENEEA. With 0 bases clipped from V and 2 bases from J, the junction kept 5 bases outside the gene matches. For the CDR3, the DNA is TGTGCCAGCAGCTTAGAGAGCAGGGGGCTTAACACCGGGGAGCTGTTTTTT. Protein sequence: CASSLESRGLNTGELFF.

This chain joins TRBV6-5 and TRBJ1-6; D is uncertain. V was cut by 2 bases and J by 0 bases, with 8 bases left in between. The germline V gene has CDR1 MNHEY and CDR2 SVGAGI. The CDR3 has 16 amino acids. Here the CDR3 DNA reads TGTGCCAGCAGTTACCGGAGTAGCTCCTATAATTCACCCCTCCACTTT. It codes for CASSYRSSSYNSPLHF.

The chain couples TRBV4-3 to TRBJ1-2; maybe TRBD1 (6 bases). Per germline, CDR1 LGHNA and CDR2 YSLEER. V lost 0 bases, J lost 0 bases, and 11 bases lay in between. CDR3 length: 16 residues. The CDR3: CASSQDLGQTNYGYTF. The CDR3 nucleotides are TGCGCCAGCAGCCAAGATCTAGGACAGACTAACTATGGCTACACCTTC.

V is TRBV12-3 or TRBV12-4 and J is TRBJ1-1; 8 nucleotides align to TRBD1. The length of the CDR3 is 12 residues. The junction had 3 bases not matched to a gene; V was cut back by 8 bases and J by 4 bases. CDR3 sequence (DNA): TGTGCCAGCTCCCAGGGGGCCACTGAAGCTTTCTTT. It is translated as CASSQGATEAFF.

The chain has TRBV6-4 and TRBJ2-6; D is unclear. The V end was cut by 3 bases, the J end by 0 bases, with 18 bases between. Looked up from germline, CDR1 is MRHNA and CDR2 is SNTAGT. The CDR3 extends over 19 amino acids. The CDR3 region is CASSEAASLTDSGANVLTF. CDR3 sequence (DNA): TGTGCCAGCAGTGAGGCGGCCAGCCTCACGGACTCTGGGGCCAACGTCCTGACTTTC.

The chain's CDR3 is CSVLRRGEGNTEAFF. For the CDR3, the DNA is TGCAGCGTTTTGCGCAGGGGAGAAGGAAACACTGAAGCTTTCTTT. V usage is TRBV29-1 and J usage is TRBJ1-1; D may be TRBD1 (6 bases). CDR1 SQVTM and CDR2 ANQGSEA come from the germline V gene. The V gene lost 5 bases and the J gene lost 2 bases, with 18 bases spanning the gap. The CDR3 loop spans 15 amino acids.

The gene calls are TRBV10-3 and TRBJ1-2; D is possibly TRBD1 (5 bases). The CDR3 runs 16 residues. CDR1 is ENHRY and CDR2 is SYGVKD in the germline V gene. Trimming stripped 7 bases from V and 0 bases from J, with 18 bases between. The CDR3 nucleotides read TGTGCCATCACTGCGGGGCCCCATGGGACTAACTATGGCTACACCTTC. Its protein product is CAITAGPHGTNYGYTF.

The J gene is TRBJ1-1, the V gene TRBV7-2; D is perhaps TRBD1 (5 bases). From germline, CDR1 is SGHTA and CDR2 FQGNSA. Trimming cost V 5 bases and J 5 bases, with 18 bases left between them. The CDR3 runs 15 residues. CDR3 sequence: CASSLRLLGGTEAFF. DNA for the CDR3: TGTGCCAGCAGCCTTCGGCTACTCGGGGGGACTGAAGCTTTCTTT.

This rearrangement joins TRBV6-5 to TRBJ2-5, with a tentative D call TRBD1 (8 bases). Looked up from germline, CDR1 is MNHEY and CDR2 is SVGAGI. The CDR3 covers 14 residues. Trimming left V 6 bases short and J 4 bases short, with 15 bases between. The CDR3 loop reads CASSQTGEGETQYF. The CDR3 bases are TGTGCCAGCAGCCAGACAGGGGAGGGAGAGACCCAGTACTTC.

The table lists this clone with a few counts. The CDR3: CASSPGQVGSGNTIYF. In nucleotides, the CDR3 is TGTGCCAGCAGCCCAGGACAGGTCGGCTCTGGAAACACCATATATTTT. The chain joins TRBV7-2 to TRBJ1-3, with TRBD1 matching 7 bases. The CDR3 has 16 residues. The germline CDR1 and CDR2 sequences are SGHTA and FQGNSA. After removal of 5 bases from V and 0 bases from J, the junction contained 7 bases not matched to a gene.

The V and J genes are TRBV24-1 and TRBJ1-2; TRBD1 matches 7 bases. Germline CDR1 reads KGHDR; CDR2 reads SFDVKD. V shed 4 bases and J 2 bases; nucleotides not matched to a gene: 3. This CDR3 comprises 14 residues. The DNA of the CDR3 is TGTGCCACCAGTGAGAGGACAGGAAACTATGGCTACACCTTC. Its protein product is CATSERTGNYGYTF.

The chain couples TRBV25-1 to TRBJ1-2; the D is unclear. Trimming stripped 1 base from V and 8 bases from J, with 17 bases between. The CDR3 runs to 15 residues. Germline CDR1 and CDR2: MGHDK and SYGVNS. The CDR3 region has the DNA TGTGCCAGCAGTGAATCCACGGGGAATCGGCGGGGCTACACCTTC. Translation gives CASSESTGNRRGYTF.

The chain has TRBV23-1 and TRBJ2-7, with D maybe TRBD1 (6 bases). TRBV23-1 is classed as an ORF, of uncertain function. V lost 2 bases and J lost 4, with 15 bases in between. CDR3 length: 15 residues. CDR3 loop: CASSQPDRFTYEQYF. The CDR3 DNA sequence: TGCGCCAGCAGTCAACCGGACAGATTTACTTACGAGCAGTACTTC.

V is TRBV30 and J is TRBJ1-6; D gene unclear. V dropped 0 bases and J dropped 5 bases, with 5 bases sitting between them. The germline V gene has CDR1 GTSNPN and CDR2 SVGIG (reference sequence). CDR3 length: 13 amino acids. The CDR3 nucleotides read TGTGCCTGGAGTGTAGGAGATAATTCACCCCTCCACTTT. As protein: CAWSVGDNSPLHF.